The 17 T cell receptor beta chains below all came from one sample that was sequenced in a study of T cells in Graves' hyperthyroidism and ophthalmopathy. From RNA transcripts, TCR beta CDR3 regions were amplified. The HTBI primer set drove a first-round RT-PCR of the TCR CDR3. TCRdb used MiXCR to reprocess the multiplex PCR reads, holding one entry per CDR3 protein. Here the sample spans a few hundred thousand distinct CDR3 sequences, about 16% being singletons. The sequencing sample was made of blood. The origin of the receptors is a woman in her twenties or thirties with Graves' hyperthyroidism.

The rearrangement links TRBV4-1 to TRBJ2-3, with 9 bases aligning to TRBD2. CDR1 is MGHRA and CDR2 is YSYEKL in the germline V gene. V dropped 1 base and J dropped 3; count of bases not matched to a gene: 5. The CDR3 extends over 16 amino acids. The CDR3 nucleotides are TGCGCCAGCAGCCAAGTAAAGACTAGCGGTACAGATACGCAGTATTTT. Its protein product is CASSQVKTSGTDTQYF.

The chain couples TRBV9 to TRBJ2-2; 14 positions match TRBD2. With 3 bases clipped from V and 6 bases from J, the junction kept 4 bases outside the gene matches. This CDR3 is built from 16 residues. Germline lookup yields CDR1 SGDLS and CDR2 YYNGEE. CDR3 sequence: CASSAGTSGSPGELFF. CDR3 nucleotide sequence: TGTGCCAGCAGCGCCGGGACTAGCGGGAGTCCCGGGGAGCTGTTTTTT.

The rearrangement links TRBV7-2 to TRBJ1-5; D might be TRBD1 (5 bases). V shed 1 base and J shed 6 bases, with 10 bases lying between them. The CDR3 contains 14 residues. CDR1 SGHTA and CDR2 FQGNSA come from the germline V gene. The CDR3 nucleotides are TGTGCCAGCAGCTTAGGGGGGTCAACTCAGCCCCAGCATTTT. This sequence encodes CASSLGGSTQPQHF.

The table lists this clonotype with many counts. A read error may account for a junction end that differs from germline. The chain links TRBV20-1 to TRBJ2-7, with TRBD2 matching 12 bases. Per germline, CDR1 DFQATT and CDR2 SNEGSKA (reference sequence). There are 13 residues in the CDR3. The chain's CDR3 is CSATTSGRGEQYF. CDR3 bases: TGCAGCGCTACGACTAGCGGGAGAGGTGAGCAGTACTTC.

This clonotype was detected a few times. This rearrangement joins TRBV20-1 to TRBJ1-6; unclear D gene. Trimming took off 4 bases at V and 7 bases at J, with 11 bases between the two ends. The CDR3 spans 13 residues. Germline lookup yields CDR1 DFQATT and CDR2 SNEGSKA (reference sequence). In DNA form, the CDR3 reads TGCAGTGCTACCTTATCGATCAATTCACCCCTCCACTTT. It is translated as CSATLSINSPLHF.

The chain recombines TRBV12-3 or TRBV12-4 with TRBJ2-5; TRBD1 matches at 7 bases. The trim removed 1 base at V and 4 bases at J, leaving 6 bases unmatched. The CDR3 extends over 15 amino acids. CDR3 nucleotides: TGTGCCAGCAGTTTAGGGGGACCAGGGGGAGAGACCCAGTACTTC. It encodes CASSLGGPGGETQYF.

This clonotype showed up many times. The rearrangement links TRBV7-8 to TRBJ1-2, with 9 bases aligning to TRBD1. This CDR3 contains 16 residues. CDR1 and CDR2 (germline): SGHVS, FQNEAQ. The J segment lost 4 bases and the V segment lost 0 bases, leaving 6 bases of the junction unmatched. The CDR3 DNA sequence: TGTGCCAGCAGCTTAGCCGGGACAGGGATTCGCTATGGCTACACCTTC. It encodes CASSLAGTGIRYGYTF.

The sample holds a few counts of this clonotype. The gene calls are TRBV6-1 and TRBJ2-1, with 10 positions matching TRBD1. The V segment lost 8 bases and the J segment 5 bases; nucleotides outside the gene matches: 9. The CDR3 contains 15 residues. Germline CDR1 reads MNHNS; CDR2 reads SASEGT. The CDR3 DNA sequence: TGTGCCAGCCTGGAAGACAGGGGGCGAAACAATGAGCAGTTCTTC. This codes for CASLEDRGRNNEQFF.

This clonotype has just a few counts. The rearrangement joins TRBV6-2 or TRBV6-3 to TRBJ2-7, with 7 bases that match TRBD2. The CDR3 totals 15 residues. CDR1 MNHEY and CDR2 SVGEGT come from the germline V gene. Trimming took 2 bases from V and 1 from J; bases not matched to a gene: 5. The CDR3 loop is CASSYPGEGSYEQYF. CDR3 nucleotides: TGTGCCAGCAGTTACCCCGGGGAGGGTTCCTACGAGCAGTACTTC.

This chain joins TRBV9 and TRBJ1-3; D perhaps matches TRBD1 (5 bases). The CDR3 loop spans 16 amino acids. V lost 0 bases and J lost 2, with 12 bases in between. The germline V gene encodes CDR1 SGDLS and CDR2 YYNGEE. CDR3 coding DNA: TGTGCCAGCAGCGTAGCTTTGGCAGGGACTGGAAACACCATATATTTT. It translates to CASSVALAGTGNTIYF.

CDR3: CASSLSSGRDGELFF. Here the CDR3 DNA reads TGTGCCAGCAGTTTGTCTAGCGGGAGGGACGGGGAGCTGTTTTTT. The chain joins TRBV12-3 or TRBV12-4 to TRBJ2-2, with TRBD2 matching 12 bases. This CDR3 has 15 residues. The V segment lost 3 bases and the J segment 7 bases; nucleotides outside the gene matches: 3.

This clonotype came up many times. The rearrangement joins TRBV7-9 to TRBJ2-5; 7 bases are a match to TRBD1. Germline CDR1 is SEHNR and CDR2 is FQNEAQ (reference sequence). This CDR3 is 14 amino acids long. J gave up 5 bases and V 4 bases, and 7 bases lay outside the gene matches. The CDR3 nucleotides read TGTGCCAGCAGCTCTCCAACAGGGGACGAGACCCAGTACTTC. Its protein product is CASSSPTGDETQYF.

This clonotype was seen only a few times. The chain joins TRBV7-6 to TRBJ2-2; D might be TRBD1 or TRBD2, each matching 6 bases. With 6 bases removed from V and 0 bases from J, the gap between germline ends came to 17 bases. CDR3 length equals 17 residues. Germline assignment: CDR1 SGHVS and CDR2 FNYEAQ. This CDR3 reads CASSLWGAATNTGELFF. The CDR3 nucleotides read TGTGCCAGCAGTTTATGGGGGGCTGCCACGAACACCGGGGAGCTGTTTTTT.

This clonotype was detected ten times or more. The chain couples TRBV2 to TRBJ2-7; 8 bases line up with TRBD1. The CDR3 has 15 amino acids. From germline, CDR1 is SNHLY and CDR2 FYNNEI. J was trimmed by 2 bases and V by 1 base; bases with no gene match: 4. CDR3 loop: CASSEVGQATYEQYF. Here the CDR3 DNA reads TGTGCCAGCAGTGAAGTGGGACAGGCTACCTACGAGCAGTACTTC.

V usage is TRBV6-1 and J usage is TRBJ2-7; 11 bases are shared with TRBD1. Trimming removed 5 bases from V and 3 bases from J; junction bases left unmatched: 6. The CDR3 is made up of 15 amino acids. Per germline, CDR1 MNHNS and CDR2 SASEGT. CDR3 DNA sequence: TGTGCCAGCAGTTCCCCGGGGACAGGGGGCTACGAGCAGTACTTC. Its translation: CASSSPGTGGYEQYF.

At least ten counts were recorded for this clonotype. The genes are TRBV20-1 and TRBJ2-1, with 7 bases fitting TRBD2. Germline CDR1 and CDR2: DFQATT and SNEGSKA (reference sequence). The CDR3 totals 14 residues. V lost 6 bases, J lost 0 bases, and 5 bases stayed unmatched. The CDR3 DNA reads as TGCAGTGCGTCCCGGGACTACTCCTACAATGAGCAGTTCTTC. Its protein product is CSASRDYSYNEQFF.

Turning to this clonotype: At one boundary the junction diverges from the germline segment, which might be a read error. This sequence joins TRBV6-5 and TRBJ2-5; TRBD2 agrees at 9 bases. The CDR3 loop spans 16 amino acids. Germline CDR1 MNHEY, CDR2 SVGAGI. The CDR3 region has the DNA TGTGCCAGCAGTTACCTCCCGGCTAGCGGGAAAGAGGCCCAGTACTTC. Translating gives CASSYLPASGKEAQYF.